This T cell receptor beta chain was recovered during a study of blood T cell repertoires in COVID-19. Study overall: From the United States, Italy and Spain came samples of acute and convalescent COVID-19. The analysed material was cDNA or gDNA that came from T cells, B-cell-depleted T cells, or PBMCs.

Assay: immunoSEQ multiplex PCR; the TCRdb copy retains only in-frame clones and omits some. In the table there are 140,000 to 150,000 clones, roughly 84% of which are singletons. The V end was cut by 5 bases, the J end by 10 bases, with 18 bases between. Germline CDR1 is SGHTA and CDR2 is FQGNSA. The CDR3 spans 14 residues. The sequenced sample consisted of peripheral blood. The TCR originated in a human donor in a cohort sampled during active COVID-19. The chain is built from TRBV7-2 and TRBJ2-1, with a possible D match to TRBD2 (6 bases). DNA for the CDR3: TGTGCCAGCAGCCCACCGGGACTGAGACTAGAGCAGTTCTTC. This translates into CASSPPGLRLEQFF.